The source of this T cell receptor (beta chain) is a study of blood T cell repertoires in COVID-19. Sequencing used immunoSEQ multiplex PCR; TCRdb keeps in-frame clones, though not all of them. The sample carries approximately 220,000 clones, approximately 83% recorded once. This CDR3 is built from 15 residues. The ends were cut back, 1 base at V and 3 bases at J, with 9 bases in the middle. Germline-derived CDR1 and CDR2 are MGHRA and YSYEKL. The V gene is TRBV4-1, the J gene TRBJ1-4, with no clear D. The sequenced sample consisted of peripheral blood. The TCR comes from a woman aged 55-70 years with acute or convalescent COVID-19. Here the CDR3 DNA reads TGCGCCAGCAGCCAAGGGCCGAACCCTAATGAAAAACTGTTTTTT. It is translated as CASSQGPNPNEKLFF.